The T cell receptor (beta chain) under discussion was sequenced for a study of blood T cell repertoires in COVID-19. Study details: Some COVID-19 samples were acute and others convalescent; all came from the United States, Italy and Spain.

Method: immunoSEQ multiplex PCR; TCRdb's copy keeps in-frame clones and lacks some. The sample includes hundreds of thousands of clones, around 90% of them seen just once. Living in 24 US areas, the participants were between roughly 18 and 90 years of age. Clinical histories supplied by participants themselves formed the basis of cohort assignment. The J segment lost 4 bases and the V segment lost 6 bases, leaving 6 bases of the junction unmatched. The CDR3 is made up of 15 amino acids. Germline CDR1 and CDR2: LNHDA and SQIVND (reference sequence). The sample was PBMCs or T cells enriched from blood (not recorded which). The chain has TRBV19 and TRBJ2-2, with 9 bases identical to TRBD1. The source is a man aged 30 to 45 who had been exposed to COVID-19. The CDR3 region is CASSLETGGTGELFF. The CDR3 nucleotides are TGTGCCAGTAGCCTAGAGACAGGGGGCACCGGGGAGCTGTTTTTT.